This TCR beta chain was identified during a study of regulatory T cells in long-lasting Graves disease. Time point meaning: persistent/refractory GD, antithyroid drugs over 5 years with positive TRAb. RNA from PBMCs was the source of the TCR library. This clonotype was observed a few times. Its antigen is as yet unknown. General study findings and limits: Among samples with persistent disease, TRBV28, TRBJ1-2 and TRBJ2-5 were favored. Limited samples may have lowered accuracy.

The CDR3 is 17 amino acids. The germline CDR1 and CDR2 sequences are LNHDA and SQIVND (reference sequence). V shed 6 bases and J 2 bases; nucleotides not matched to a gene: 10. The TCR beta library used iRepertoire HTBI primers with Arm-PCR amplification of CDR3. In the original processing: Identification yielded 62 TRBV and some 15 TRBJ segments across samples. In TCRdb, the multiplex PCR reads were re-called with MiXCR into one record per CDR3 protein. The V and J calls and clone size are TCRdb's, not the authors'. The table has more than 650,000 distinct CDR3 sequences, approximately 29% seen once.

The chain combines TRBV19 with TRBJ2-3; 11 bases line up with TRBD2. The sample was peripheral blood mononuclear cells (PBMCs), taken when the disease was refractory, from a patient treated with antithyroid drugs. This clonotype was sampled from a female donor with Graves disease. DNA of the CDR3: TGTGCCAGTAGCGGGACTAGCGGCTCCTTCCCCACAGATACGCAGTATTTT. Protein: CASSGTSGSFPTDTQYF. Drawing the rest from reference TRBV19 and TRBJ2-3, the complete variable domain is DGGITQSPKYLFRKEGQNVTLSCEQNLNHDAMYWYRQDPGQGLRLIYYSQIVNDFQKGDIAEGYSVSREKKESFPLTVTSAQKNPTAFYLCASSGTSGSFPTDTQYFGPGTRLTVL.